This T cell receptor (beta chain) was recovered during a study of T cells after posttransplantation cyclophosphamide. There are 13 residues in the CDR3. CDR1 and CDR2 from the germline V gene are SNHLY and FYNNEI. Unmatched junction bases numbered 3, after V lost 4 bases and J lost 5 bases. Using immunoSEQ multiplex PCR, the repertoire was profiled, and TCRdb retains in-frame clones only, with some absent. Of roughly 42,000 clones listed, about nine tenths were seen once; the top ten hold less than 2.5%. This clone appeared once. Busulfan-fludarabine conditioning, marrow transplant, and cyclophosphamide on days +3 and +4 were administered.

This sequence joins TRBV2 and TRBJ1-1; TRBD1 agrees at 8 bases. This sample comprised PBMCs, obtained 55 to 70 days after allogeneic stem cell transplant with posttransplant cyclophosphamide. The TCR was taken from a male patient between 55 and 70 years old who received an allogeneic stem cell transplant from a related donor and was CMV-positive. Some T cells may be provided by the graft donor. CDR3 in DNA: TGTGCCAGCAGTGCTTACAGGGGGACTGAAGCTTTCTTT. This gives the protein CASSAYRGTEAFF. Complete variable domain (other parts from reference TRBV2 and TRBJ1-1): EPEVTQTPSHQVTQMGQEVILRCVPISNHLYFYWYRQILGQKVEFLVSFYNNEISEKSEIFDDQFSVERPDGSNFTLKIRSTKLEDSAMYFCASSAYRGTEAFFGQGTRLTVV.